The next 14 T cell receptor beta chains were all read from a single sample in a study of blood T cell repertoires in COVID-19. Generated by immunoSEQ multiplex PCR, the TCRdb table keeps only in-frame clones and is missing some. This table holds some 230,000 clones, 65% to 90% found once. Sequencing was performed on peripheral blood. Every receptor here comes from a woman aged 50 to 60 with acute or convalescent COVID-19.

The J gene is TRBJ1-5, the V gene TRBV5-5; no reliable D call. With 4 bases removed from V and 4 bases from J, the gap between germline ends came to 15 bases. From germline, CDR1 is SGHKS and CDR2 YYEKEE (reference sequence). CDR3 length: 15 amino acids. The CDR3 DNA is TGTGCCAGCAGCCGAGGAGCGGATTATAATCAGCCCCAGCATTTT. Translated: CASSRGADYNQPQHF.

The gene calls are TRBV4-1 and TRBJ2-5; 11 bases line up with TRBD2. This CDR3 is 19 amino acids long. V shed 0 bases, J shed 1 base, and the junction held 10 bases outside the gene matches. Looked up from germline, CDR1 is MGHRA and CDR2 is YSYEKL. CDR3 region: CASSQDLAPSGRSQETQYF. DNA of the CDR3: TGCGCCAGCAGCCAAGACTTAGCTCCTAGCGGGAGGTCCCAAGAGACCCAGTACTTC.

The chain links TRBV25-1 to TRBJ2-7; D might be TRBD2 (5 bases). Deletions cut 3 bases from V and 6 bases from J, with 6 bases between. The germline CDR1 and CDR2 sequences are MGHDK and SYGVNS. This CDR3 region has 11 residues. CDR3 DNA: TGTGCCAGCAGTGACGGAGGCGAGCAGTACTTC. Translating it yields CASSDGGEQYF.

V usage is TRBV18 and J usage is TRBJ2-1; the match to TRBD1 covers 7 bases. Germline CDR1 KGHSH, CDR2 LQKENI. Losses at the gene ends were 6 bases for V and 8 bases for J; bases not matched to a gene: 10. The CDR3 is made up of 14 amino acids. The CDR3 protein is CASSPRGSIDEQFF. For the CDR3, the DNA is TGTGCCAGCTCGCCCAGGGGGTCTATCGATGAGCAGTTCTTC.

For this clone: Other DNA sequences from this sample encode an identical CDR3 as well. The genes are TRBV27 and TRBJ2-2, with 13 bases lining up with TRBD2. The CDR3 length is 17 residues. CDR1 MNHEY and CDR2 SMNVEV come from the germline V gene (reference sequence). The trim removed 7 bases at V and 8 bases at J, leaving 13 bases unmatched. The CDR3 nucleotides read TGTGCCAGCACCCCTACTAGCGGGGGGGCTAGCACTGGGGAGCTGTTTTTT. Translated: CASTPTSGGASTGELFF.

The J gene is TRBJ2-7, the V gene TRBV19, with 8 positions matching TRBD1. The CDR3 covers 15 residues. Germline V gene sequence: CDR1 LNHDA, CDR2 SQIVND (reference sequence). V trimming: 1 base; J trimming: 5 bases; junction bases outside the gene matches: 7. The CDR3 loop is CASSIVGTGLNEQYF. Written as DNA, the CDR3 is TGTGCCAGTAGTATAGTGGGGACAGGCCTCAACGAGCAGTACTTC.

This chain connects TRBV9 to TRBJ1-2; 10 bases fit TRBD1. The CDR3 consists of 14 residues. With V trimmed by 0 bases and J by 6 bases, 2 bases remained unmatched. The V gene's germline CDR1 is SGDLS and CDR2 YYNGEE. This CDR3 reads CASSVVTGGNGYTF. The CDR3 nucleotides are TGTGCCAGCAGCGTAGTGACAGGGGGCAATGGCTACACCTTC.

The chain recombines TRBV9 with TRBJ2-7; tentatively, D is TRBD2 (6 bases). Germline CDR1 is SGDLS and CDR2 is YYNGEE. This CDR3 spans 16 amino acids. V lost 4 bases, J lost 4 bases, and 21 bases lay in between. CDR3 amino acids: CASSPGFGTDSYEQYF. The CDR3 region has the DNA TGTGCCAGCAGCCCAGGGTTCGGGACTGACTCATACGAGCAGTACTTC.

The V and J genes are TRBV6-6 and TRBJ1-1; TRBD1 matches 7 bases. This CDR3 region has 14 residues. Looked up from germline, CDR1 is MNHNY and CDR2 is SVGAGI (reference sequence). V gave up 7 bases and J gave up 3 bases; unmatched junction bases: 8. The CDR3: CASISSGGDTEAFF. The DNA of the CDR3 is TGTGCCAGCATTTCCTCAGGGGGTGACACTGAAGCTTTCTTT.

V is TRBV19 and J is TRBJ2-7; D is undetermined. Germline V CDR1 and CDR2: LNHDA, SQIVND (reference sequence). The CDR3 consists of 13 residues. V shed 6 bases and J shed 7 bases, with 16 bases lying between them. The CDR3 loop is CASSRDTDGEQYF. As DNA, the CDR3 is TGTGCCAGTAGCAGAGATACAGACGGTGAGCAGTACTTC.

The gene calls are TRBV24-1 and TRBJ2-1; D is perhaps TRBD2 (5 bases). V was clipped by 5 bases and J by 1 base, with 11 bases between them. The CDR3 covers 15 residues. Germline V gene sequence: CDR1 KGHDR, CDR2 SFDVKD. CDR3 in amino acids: CATSVGGQSYNEQFF. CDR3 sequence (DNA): TGTGCCACCAGTGTAGGAGGCCAATCCTACAATGAGCAGTTCTTC.

The CDR3 spells CASSYSNTAGAQVGDTQYF. DNA of the CDR3: TGTGCCAGCAGTTACTCGAACACGGCCGGCGCGCAGGTGGGAGATACGCAGTATTTT. The chain recombines TRBV6-2 or TRBV6-3 with TRBJ2-3; no definite D call. With 0 bases removed from V and 5 bases from J, the gap between germline ends came to 24 bases. Germline loops: CDR1 MNHEY, CDR2 SVGEGT. The CDR3 contains 19 residues.

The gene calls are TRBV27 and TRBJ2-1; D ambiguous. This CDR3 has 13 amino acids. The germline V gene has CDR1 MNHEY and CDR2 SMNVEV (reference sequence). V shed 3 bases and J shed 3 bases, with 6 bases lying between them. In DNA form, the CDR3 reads TGTGCCAGCAGTTTTTCCTACTACAATGAGCAGTTCTTC. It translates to CASSFSYYNEQFF.

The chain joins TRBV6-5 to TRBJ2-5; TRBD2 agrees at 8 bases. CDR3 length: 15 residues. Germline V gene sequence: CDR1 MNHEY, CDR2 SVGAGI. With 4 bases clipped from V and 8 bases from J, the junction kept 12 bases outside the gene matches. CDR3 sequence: CASSFDFSGGGTQYF. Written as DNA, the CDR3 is TGTGCCAGCAGTTTCGACTTCAGCGGGGGAGGAACCCAGTACTTC.